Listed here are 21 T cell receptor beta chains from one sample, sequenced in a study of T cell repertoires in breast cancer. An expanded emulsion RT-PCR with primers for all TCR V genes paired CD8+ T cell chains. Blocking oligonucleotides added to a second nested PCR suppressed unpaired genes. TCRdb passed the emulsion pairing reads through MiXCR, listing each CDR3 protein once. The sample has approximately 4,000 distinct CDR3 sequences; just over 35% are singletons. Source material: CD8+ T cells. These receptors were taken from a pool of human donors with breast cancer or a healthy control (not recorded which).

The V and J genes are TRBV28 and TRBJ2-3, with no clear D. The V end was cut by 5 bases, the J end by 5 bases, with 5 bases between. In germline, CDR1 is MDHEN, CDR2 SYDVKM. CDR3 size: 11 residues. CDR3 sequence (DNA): TGTGCCAGCAGTGTGAAAGATACGCAGTATTTT. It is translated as CASSVKDTQYF.

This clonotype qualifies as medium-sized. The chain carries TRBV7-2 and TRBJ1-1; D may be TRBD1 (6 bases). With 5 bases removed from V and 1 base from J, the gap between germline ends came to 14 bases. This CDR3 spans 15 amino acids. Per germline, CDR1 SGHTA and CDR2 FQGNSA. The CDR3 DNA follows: TGTGCCAGCAGCACGGGACACCTCCGGAACACTGAAGCTTTCTTT. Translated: CASSTGHLRNTEAFF.

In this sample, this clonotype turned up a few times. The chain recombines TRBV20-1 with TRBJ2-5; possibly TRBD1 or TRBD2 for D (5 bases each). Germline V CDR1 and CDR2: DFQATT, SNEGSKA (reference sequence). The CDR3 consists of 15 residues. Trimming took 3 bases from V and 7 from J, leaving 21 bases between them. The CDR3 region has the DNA TGCAGTGCTAGGAAGAAGCCGGGACCCGAAGGGACCCAGTACTTC. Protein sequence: CSARKKPGPEGTQYF.

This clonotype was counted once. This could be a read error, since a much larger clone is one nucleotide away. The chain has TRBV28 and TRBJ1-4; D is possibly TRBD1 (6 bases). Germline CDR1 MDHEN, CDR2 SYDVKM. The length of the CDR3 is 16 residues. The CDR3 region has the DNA TGTGCCAACAGTAGCATAGACAGGATGATTAATGAAAAACTGTTTTTT. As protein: CANSSIDRMINEKLFF.

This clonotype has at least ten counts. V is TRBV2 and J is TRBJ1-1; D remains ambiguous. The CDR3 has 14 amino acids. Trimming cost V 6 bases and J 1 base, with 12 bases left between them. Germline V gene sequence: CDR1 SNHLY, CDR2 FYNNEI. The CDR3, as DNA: TGTGCCAGCAGACCCCGGGCCCAGAACACTGAAGCTTTCTTT. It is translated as CASRPRAQNTEAFF.

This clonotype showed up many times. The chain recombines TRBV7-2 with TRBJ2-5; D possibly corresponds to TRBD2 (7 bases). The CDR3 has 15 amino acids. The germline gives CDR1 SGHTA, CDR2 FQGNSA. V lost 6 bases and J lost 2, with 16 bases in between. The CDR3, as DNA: TGTGCCAGCAGGTCAAGGGGGGGAATACAAGAGACCCAGTACTTC. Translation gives CASRSRGGIQETQYF.

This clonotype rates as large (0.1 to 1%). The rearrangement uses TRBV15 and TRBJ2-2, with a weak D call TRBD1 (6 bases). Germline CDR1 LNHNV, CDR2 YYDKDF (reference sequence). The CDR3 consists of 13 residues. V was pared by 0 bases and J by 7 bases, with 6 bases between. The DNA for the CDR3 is TGTGCCACCAGCAGAGACAGGGGCGGGGAGCTGTTTTTT. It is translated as CATSRDRGGELFF.

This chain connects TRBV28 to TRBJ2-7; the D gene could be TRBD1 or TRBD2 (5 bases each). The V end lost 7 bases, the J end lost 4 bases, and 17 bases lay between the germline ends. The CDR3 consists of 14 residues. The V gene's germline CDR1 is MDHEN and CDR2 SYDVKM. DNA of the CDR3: TGTGCCAGCATTCCCGGGGCAGGGTCGTACGAGCAGTACTTC. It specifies CASIPGAGSYEQYF.

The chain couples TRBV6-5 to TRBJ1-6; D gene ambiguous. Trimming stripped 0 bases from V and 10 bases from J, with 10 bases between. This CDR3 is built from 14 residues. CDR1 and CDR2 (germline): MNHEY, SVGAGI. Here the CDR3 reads CASSYSVVMSPLHF. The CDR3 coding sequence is TGTGCCAGCAGTTACTCGGTAGTTATGTCACCCCTCCACTTT.

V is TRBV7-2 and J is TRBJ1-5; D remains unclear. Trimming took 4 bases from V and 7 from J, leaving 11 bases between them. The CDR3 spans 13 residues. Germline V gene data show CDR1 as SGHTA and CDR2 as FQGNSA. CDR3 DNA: TGTGCCAGCAGCTCAGATGATATGCAGCCCCAGCATTTT. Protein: CASSSDDMQPQHF. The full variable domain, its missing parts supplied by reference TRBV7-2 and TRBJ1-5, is GAGVSQSPSNKVTEKGKDVELRCDPISGHTALYWYRQSLGQGLEFLIYFQGNSAPDKSGLPSDRFSAERTGGSVSTLTIQRTQQEDSAVYLCASSSDDMQPQHFGDGTRLSIL.

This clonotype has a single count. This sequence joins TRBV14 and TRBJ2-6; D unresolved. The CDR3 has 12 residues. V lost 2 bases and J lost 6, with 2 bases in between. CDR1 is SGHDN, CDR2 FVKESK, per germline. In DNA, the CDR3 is TGTGCCAGCAGCCAATCGGCCAACGTCCTGACTTTC. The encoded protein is CASSQSANVLTF.

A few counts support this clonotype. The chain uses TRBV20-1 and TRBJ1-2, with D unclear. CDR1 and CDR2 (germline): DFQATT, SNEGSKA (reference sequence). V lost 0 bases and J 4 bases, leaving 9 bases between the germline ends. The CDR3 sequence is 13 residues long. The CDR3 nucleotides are TGCAGTGCTAGAGATTCATCCAGCTATGGCTACACCTTC. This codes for CSARDSSSYGYTF.

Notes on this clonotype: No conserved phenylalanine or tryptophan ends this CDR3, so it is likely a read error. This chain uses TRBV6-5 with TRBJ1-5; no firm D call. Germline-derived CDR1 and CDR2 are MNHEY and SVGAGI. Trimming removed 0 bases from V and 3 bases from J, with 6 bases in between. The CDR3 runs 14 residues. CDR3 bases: TGTGCCAGCAGTTACTCAGCACACAATCAGCCCCAGCATCTT. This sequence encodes CASSYSAHNQPQHL.

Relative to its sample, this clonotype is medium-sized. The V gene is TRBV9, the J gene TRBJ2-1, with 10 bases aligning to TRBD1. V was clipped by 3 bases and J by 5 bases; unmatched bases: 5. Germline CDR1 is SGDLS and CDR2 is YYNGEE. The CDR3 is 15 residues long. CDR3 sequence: CASSGPGQGHNEQFF. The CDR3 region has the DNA TGTGCCAGCAGCGGACCGGGACAGGGGCACAATGAGCAGTTCTTC.

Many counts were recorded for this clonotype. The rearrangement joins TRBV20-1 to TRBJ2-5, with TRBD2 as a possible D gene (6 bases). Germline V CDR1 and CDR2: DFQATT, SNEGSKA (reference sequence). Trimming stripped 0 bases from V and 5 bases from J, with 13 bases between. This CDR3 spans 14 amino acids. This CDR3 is CSARDQTSRETQYF. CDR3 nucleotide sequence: TGCAGTGCTAGAGATCAGACTAGTAGGGAGACCCAGTACTTC.

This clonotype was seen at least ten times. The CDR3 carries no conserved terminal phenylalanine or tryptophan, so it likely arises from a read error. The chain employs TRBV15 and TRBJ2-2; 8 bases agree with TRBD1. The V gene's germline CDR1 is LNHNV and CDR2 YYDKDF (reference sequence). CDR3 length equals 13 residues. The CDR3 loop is CATRRDRGGELFL. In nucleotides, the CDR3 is TGTGCCACCAGAAGAGACAGGGGCGGGGAGCTGTTTTTG.

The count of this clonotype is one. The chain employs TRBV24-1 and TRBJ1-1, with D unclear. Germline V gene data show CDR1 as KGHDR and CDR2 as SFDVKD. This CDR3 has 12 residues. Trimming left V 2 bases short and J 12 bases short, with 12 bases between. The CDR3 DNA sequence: TGTGCCACCAGTGATTCCGACAAGGCCACTTTCTTT. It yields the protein CATSDSDKATFF.

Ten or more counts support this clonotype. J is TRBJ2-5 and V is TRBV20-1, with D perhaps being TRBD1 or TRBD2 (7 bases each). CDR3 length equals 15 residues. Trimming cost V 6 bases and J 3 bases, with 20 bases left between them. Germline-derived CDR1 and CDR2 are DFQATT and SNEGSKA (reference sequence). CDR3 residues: CSAAKKPGGEETQYF. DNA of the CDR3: TGCAGTGCCGCAAAAAAGCCAGGGGGGGAAGAGACCCAGTACTTC.

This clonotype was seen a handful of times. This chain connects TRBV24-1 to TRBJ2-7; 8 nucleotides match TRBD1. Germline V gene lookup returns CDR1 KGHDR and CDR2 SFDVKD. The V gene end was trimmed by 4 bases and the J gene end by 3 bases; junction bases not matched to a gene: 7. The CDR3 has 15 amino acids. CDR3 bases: TGTGCCACCAGTGACCCAGACAGGGGAAGCTACGAGCAGTACTTC. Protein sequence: CATSDPDRGSYEQYF.

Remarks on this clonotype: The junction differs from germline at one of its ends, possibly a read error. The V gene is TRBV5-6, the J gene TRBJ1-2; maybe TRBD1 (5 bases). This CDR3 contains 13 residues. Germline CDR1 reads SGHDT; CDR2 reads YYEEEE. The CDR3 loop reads CASSLKPGHGYIF. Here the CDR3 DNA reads TGTGCCAGCAGCTTGAAACCAGGGCATGGCTACATCTTC. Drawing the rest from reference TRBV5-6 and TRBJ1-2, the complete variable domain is DAGVTQSPTHLIKTRGQQVTLRCSPKSGHDTVSWYQQALGQGPQFIFQYYEEEERQRGNFPDRFSGHQFPNYSSELNVNALLLGDSALYLCASSLKPGHGYIFGSGTRLTVV.

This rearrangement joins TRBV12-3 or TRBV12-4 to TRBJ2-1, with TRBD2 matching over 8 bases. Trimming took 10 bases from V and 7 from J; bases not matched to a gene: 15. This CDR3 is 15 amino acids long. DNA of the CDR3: TGTGCCAACTCCCGGGGGGCTAGCGGGTCTAATGAGCAGTTCTTC. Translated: CANSRGASGSNEQFF.